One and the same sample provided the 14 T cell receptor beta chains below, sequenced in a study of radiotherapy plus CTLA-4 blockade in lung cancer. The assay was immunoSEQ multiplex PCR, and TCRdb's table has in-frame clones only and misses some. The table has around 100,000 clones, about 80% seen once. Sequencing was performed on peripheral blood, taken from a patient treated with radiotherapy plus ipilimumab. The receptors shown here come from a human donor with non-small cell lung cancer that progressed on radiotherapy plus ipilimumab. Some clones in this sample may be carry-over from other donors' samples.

For the CDR3, the DNA is TGTGCCAGCAGTCCCACGAGTTGGGATGAGCAGTTCTTC. Translation gives CASSPTSWDEQFF. The chain has TRBV6-6 and TRBJ2-1; no reliable D call. The germline CDR1 and CDR2 sequences are MNHNY and SVGAGI (reference sequence). The CDR3 totals 13 residues. Trimming stripped 5 bases from V and 8 bases from J, with 13 bases between.

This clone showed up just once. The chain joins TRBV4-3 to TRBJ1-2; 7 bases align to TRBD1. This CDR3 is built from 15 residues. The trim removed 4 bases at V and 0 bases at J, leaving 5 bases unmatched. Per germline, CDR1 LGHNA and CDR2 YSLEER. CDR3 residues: CASSRLTGSNYGYTF. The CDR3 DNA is TGCGCCAGCAGCCGACTGACAGGGTCTAACTATGGCTACACCTTC.

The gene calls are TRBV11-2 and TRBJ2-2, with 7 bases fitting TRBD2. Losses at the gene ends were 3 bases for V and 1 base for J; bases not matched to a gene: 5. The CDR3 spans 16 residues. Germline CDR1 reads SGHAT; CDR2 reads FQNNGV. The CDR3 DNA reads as TGTGCCAGCAGCTTCTACGGCGGGGGGAACACCGGGGAGCTGTTTTTT. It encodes CASSFYGGGNTGELFF.

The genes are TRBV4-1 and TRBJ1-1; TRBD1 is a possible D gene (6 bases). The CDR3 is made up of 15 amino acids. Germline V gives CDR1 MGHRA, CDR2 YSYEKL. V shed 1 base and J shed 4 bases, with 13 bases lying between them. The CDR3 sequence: CASSQVGHRFTEAFF. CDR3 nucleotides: TGCGCCAGCAGCCAAGTGGGACACAGGTTCACTGAAGCTTTCTTT.

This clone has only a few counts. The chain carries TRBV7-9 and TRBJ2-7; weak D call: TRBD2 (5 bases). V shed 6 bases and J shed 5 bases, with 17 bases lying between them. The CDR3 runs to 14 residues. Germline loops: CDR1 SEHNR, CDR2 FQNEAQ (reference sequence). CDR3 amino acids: CASSLRGTGDEQYF. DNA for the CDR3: TGTGCCAGCAGTCTCCGGGGAACCGGGGACGAGCAGTACTTC.

CDR3 in amino acids: CASSPRGPSGTDTQYF. The CDR3, as DNA: TGTGCCAGCTCACCACGCGGCCCGTCTGGCACAGATACGCAGTATTTT. This chain links TRBV18 with TRBJ2-3; D gene uncertain. Deletions cut 1 base from V and 1 base from J, with 12 bases between. Germline CDR1 KGHSH, CDR2 LQKENI. This CDR3 has 16 residues.

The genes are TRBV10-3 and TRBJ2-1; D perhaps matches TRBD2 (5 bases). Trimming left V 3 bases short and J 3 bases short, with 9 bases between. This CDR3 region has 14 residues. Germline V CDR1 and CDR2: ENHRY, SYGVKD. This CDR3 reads CAISDEGIYNEQFF. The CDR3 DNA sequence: TGTGCCATCAGTGATGAGGGAATCTACAATGAGCAGTTCTTC.

DNA for the CDR3: TGTGCCAGCAGCGTAGAGTGGCAGGGGGACTACGAGCAGTACTTC. The encoded protein is CASSVEWQGDYEQYF. The chain employs TRBV9 and TRBJ2-7, with 7 bases matching TRBD1. J gave up 3 bases and V 0 bases, and 6 bases lay outside the gene matches. The CDR3 contains 15 residues. Germline CDR1 SGDLS, CDR2 YYNGEE.

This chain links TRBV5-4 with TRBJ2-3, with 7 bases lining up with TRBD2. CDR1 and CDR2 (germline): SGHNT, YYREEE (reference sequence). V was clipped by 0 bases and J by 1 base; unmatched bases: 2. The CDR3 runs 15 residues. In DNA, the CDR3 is TGTGCCAGCAGCTTGGGCGCGGGGGGCACAGATACGCAGTATTTT. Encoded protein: CASSLGAGGTDTQYF.

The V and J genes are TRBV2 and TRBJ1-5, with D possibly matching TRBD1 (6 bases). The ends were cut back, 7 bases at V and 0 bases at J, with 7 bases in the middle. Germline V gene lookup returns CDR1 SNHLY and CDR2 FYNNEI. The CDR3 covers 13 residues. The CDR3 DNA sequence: TGTGCCAGCATGGGGGCTAGCAATCAGCCCCAGCATTTT. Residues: CASMGASNQPQHF.

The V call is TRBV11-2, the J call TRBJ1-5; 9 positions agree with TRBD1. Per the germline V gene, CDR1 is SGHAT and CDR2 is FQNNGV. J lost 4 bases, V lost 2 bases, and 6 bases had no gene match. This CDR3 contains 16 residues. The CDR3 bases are TGTGCCAGCAGCTTACAACAGGGGGCGGGAAATCAGCCCCAGCATTTT. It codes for CASSLQQGAGNQPQHF.

CDR3 region: CASSQEILQYSGNTIYF. The DNA for the CDR3 is TGCGCCAGCAGCCAAGAAATCCTACAATACTCTGGAAACACCATATATTTT. The rearrangement uses TRBV4-3 and TRBJ1-3; no reliable D call. V lost 0 bases to trimming and J lost 0 bases, with 12 bases between them. The CDR3 covers 17 residues. Germline V CDR1 and CDR2: LGHNA, YSLEER.

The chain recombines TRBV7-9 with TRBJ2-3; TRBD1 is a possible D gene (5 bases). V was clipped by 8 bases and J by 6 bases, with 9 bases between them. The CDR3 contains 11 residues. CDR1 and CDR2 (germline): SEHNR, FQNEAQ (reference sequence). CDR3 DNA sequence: TGTGCCAGCGACAGAGCGGATACGCAGTATTTT. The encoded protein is CASDRADTQYF.

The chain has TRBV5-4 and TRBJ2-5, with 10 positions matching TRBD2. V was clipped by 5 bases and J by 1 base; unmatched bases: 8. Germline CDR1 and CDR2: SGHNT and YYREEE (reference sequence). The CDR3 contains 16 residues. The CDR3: CASSLPSGGLQETQYF. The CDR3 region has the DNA TGTGCCAGCAGTCTTCCTAGCGGGGGCCTCCAAGAGACCCAGTACTTC.